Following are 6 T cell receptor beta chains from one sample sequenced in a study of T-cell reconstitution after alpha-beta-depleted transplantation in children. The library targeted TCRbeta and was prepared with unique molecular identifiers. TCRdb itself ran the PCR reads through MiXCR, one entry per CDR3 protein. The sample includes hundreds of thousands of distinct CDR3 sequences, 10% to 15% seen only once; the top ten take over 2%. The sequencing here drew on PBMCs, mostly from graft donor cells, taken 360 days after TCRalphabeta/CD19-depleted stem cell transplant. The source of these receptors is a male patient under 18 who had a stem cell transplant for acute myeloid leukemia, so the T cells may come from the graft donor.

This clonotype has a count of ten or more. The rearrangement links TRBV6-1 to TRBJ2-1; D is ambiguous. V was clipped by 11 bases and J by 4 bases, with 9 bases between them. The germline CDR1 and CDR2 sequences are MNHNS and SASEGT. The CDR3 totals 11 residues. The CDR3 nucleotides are TGTGCCGGTGTGGGATACAATGAGCAGTTCTTC. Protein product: CAGVGYNEQFF.

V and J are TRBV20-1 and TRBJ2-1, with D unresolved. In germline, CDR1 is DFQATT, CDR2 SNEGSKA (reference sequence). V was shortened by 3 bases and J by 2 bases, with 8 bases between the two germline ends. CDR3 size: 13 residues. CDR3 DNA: TGCAGTGCTAGGCGCCCCGCCTACAATGAGCAGTTCTTC. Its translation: CSARRPAYNEQFF.

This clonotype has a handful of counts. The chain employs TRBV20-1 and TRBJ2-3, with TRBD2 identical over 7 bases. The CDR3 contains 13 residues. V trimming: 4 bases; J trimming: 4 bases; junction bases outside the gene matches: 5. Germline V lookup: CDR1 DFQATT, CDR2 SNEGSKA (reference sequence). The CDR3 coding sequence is TGCAGTGCTAATCTACGGGGGGCAGATACGCAGTATTTT. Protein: CSANLRGADTQYF.

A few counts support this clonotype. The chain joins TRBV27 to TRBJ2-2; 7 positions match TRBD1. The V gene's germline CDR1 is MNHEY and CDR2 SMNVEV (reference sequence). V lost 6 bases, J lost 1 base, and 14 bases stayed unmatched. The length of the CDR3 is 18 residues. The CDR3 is CASRIIPQGQQNTGELFF. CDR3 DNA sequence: TGTGCCAGCAGAATTATCCCCCAGGGACAGCAGAACACCGGGGAGCTGTTTTTT.

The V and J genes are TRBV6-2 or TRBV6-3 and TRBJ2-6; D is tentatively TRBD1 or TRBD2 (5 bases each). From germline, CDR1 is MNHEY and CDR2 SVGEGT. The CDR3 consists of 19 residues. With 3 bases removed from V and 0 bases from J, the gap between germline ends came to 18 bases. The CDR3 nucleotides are TGTGCCAGCAGTTATCGGGGCGACAGAGTCGCCTCTGGGGCCAACGTCCTGACTTTC. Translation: CASSYRGDRVASGANVLTF.

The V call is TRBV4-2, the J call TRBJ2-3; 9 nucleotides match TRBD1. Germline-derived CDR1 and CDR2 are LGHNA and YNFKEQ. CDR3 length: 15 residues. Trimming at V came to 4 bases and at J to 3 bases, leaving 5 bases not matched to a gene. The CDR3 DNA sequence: TGTGCCAGCAGCCGGACAGGGGTATTAACAGATACGCAGTATTTT. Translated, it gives CASSRTGVLTDTQYF.